This T cell receptor (beta chain) was captured in a study of blood T cell repertoires in COVID-19. Study summary: The samples span acute and convalescent COVID-19 from the United States, Italy and Spain.

The assay was immunoSEQ multiplex PCR, and TCRdb's table has in-frame clones only and misses some. The table records some 380,000 clones, around 87% of them present only once. This CDR3 has 13 amino acids. V was trimmed by 7 bases and J by 6 bases, leaving 16 bases between them. From germline, CDR1 is SGHDT and CDR2 YYEEEE. The study recruited people aged roughly 18 to 95 years across roughly 23 US areas. The rearrangement joins TRBV5-6 to TRBJ1-2, with D possibly TRBD1 on 5 matching bases. The sample consisted of PBMCs or T cells enriched from blood (not recorded which). The sequence derives from a man aged 30 to 39 who had recovered from COVID-19. CDR3 in amino acids: CASHWDFEDGYTF. CDR3 sequence (DNA): TGTGCCAGCCACTGGGACTTCGAGGATGGCTACACCTTC.